Sequencing of this TCR beta chain was carried out in a study of vaccination and CD4 T cells after COVID-19. An Oncomine TCR Beta short-read assay was used to sequence the DNA from cultured CD4+ T cells. Each CDR3 protein is one row after TCRdb ran MiXCR on the PCR reads. Of 20,000 to 30,000 distinct CDR3 sequences listed, 35% to 55% are singletons. Indicated time point: late sampling 161 to 241 days after vaccination in a few convalescent patients. Treatment reported: roughly 10-day PBMC culture with coronavirus spike peptide pools or control peptides (ViraFEST assay). Positive PCR tests dated from March to December 2020, predating US Alpha, Beta and Delta variants. Cultures used roughly 2.1 million PBMCs per well, approximately 9.8 IU/ml IL-2 and around 9.2 ug/ml peptides. Findings and caveats of the study: The median SARS-CoV-2-reactive clonotype number increased from roughly 21 to 40, without statistical significance.

This clonotype was observed a few times. The antigen is undetermined. CDR3 length equals 15 residues. Trimming left V 3 bases short and J 5 bases short, with 14 bases between. Germline V CDR1 and CDR2: DFQATT, SNEGSKA (reference sequence). The origin of this receptor is a human donor who had recovered from COVID-19. The sequenced sample was CD4+ T cells from blood, cultured in vitro, obtained about 7 months after SARS-CoV-2 vaccination. This sequence joins TRBV20-1 and TRBJ1-6; tentatively, D is TRBD1 (5 bases). The CDR3 bases are TGCAGTGCTAGGAGGGACGGAAGAAATAATTCACCCCTCCACTTT. Translating gives CSARRDGRNNSPLHF.